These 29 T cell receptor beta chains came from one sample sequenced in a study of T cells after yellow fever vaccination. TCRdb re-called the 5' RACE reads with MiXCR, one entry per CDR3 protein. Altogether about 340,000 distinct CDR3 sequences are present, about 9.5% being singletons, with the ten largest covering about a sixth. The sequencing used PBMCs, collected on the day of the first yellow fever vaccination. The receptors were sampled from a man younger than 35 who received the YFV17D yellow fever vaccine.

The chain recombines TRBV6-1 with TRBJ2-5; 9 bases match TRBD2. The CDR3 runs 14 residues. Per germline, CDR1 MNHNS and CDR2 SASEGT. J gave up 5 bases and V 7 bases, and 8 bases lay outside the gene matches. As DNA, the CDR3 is TGTGCCAGCACGAGCGGGGGGAGTGGCGAGACCCAGTACTTC. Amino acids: CASTSGGSGETQYF.

CDR3 DNA sequence: TGTGCCAGCAGCTTAGGGACAGGGATTGAGACCCAGTACTTC. It yields the protein CASSLGTGIETQYF. The V and J genes are TRBV5-6 and TRBJ2-5, with TRBD1 identical over 9 bases. The J segment lost 5 bases and the V segment lost 2 bases, leaving 4 bases of the junction unmatched. The V gene's germline CDR1 is SGHDT and CDR2 YYEEEE. The CDR3 contains 14 residues.

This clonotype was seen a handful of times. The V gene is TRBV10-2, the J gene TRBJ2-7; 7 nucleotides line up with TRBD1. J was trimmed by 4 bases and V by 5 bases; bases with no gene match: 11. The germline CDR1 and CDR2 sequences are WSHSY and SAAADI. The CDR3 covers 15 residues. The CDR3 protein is CASSSPGTVTYEQYF. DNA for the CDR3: TGCGCCAGCAGTTCCCCCGGGACAGTCACTTACGAGCAGTACTTC.

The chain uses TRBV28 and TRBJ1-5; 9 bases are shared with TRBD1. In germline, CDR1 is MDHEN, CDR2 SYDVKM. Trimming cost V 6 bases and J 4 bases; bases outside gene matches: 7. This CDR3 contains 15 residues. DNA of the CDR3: TGTGCCAGCAGGGACAGGGGTCATTTAAATCAGCCCCAGCATTTT. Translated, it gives CASRDRGHLNQPQHF.

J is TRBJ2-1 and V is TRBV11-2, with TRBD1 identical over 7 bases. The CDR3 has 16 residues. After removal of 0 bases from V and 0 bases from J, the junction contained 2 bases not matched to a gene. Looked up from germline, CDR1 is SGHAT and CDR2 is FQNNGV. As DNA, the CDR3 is TGTGCCAGCAGCTTAGACGGGACAGACTCCTACAATGAGCAGTTCTTC. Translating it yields CASSLDGTDSYNEQFF. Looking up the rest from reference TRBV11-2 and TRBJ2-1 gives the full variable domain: EAGVAQSPRYKIIEKRQSVAFWCNPISGHATLYWYQQILGQGPKLLIQFQNNGVVDDSQLPKDRFSAERLKGVDSTLKIQPAKLEDSAVYLCASSLDGTDSYNEQFFGPGTRLTVL.

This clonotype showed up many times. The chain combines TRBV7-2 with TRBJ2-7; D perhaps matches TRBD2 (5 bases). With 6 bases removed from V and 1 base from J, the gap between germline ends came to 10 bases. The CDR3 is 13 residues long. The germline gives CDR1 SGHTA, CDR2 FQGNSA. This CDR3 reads CASSSGESYEQYF. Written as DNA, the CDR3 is TGTGCCAGCAGTTCCGGGGAGTCCTACGAGCAGTACTTC.

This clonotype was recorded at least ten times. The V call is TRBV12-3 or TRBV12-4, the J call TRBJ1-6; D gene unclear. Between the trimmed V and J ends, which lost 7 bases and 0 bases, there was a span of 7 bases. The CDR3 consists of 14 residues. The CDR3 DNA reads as TGTGCCAGCACTCAGAACTCCTATAATTCACCCCTCCACTTT. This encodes CASTQNSYNSPLHF.

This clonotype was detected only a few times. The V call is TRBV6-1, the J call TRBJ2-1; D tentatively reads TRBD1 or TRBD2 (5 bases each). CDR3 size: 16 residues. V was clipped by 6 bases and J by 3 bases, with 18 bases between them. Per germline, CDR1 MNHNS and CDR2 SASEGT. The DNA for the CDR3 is TGTGCCAGCAGCCCTAATCTACGGGGCTTCTACAATGAGCAGTTCTTC. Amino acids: CASSPNLRGFYNEQFF.

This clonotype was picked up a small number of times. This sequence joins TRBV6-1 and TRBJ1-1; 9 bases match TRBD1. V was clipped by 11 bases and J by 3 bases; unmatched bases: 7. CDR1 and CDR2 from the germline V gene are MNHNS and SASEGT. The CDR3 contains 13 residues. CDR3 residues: CAAKGTGHTEAFF. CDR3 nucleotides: TGTGCCGCCAAGGGGACAGGGCACACTGAAGCTTTCTTT.

The CDR3 DNA sequence: TGTGCCAGCAGCTTAGCTCCGGGACTACAAGAGACCCAGTACTTC. Amino acid sequence: CASSLAPGLQETQYF. This chain connects TRBV11-2 to TRBJ2-5, with TRBD2 identical over 7 bases. There are 15 residues in the CDR3. J lost 2 bases, V lost 1 base, and 4 bases had no gene match. The germline V gene has CDR1 SGHAT and CDR2 FQNNGV.

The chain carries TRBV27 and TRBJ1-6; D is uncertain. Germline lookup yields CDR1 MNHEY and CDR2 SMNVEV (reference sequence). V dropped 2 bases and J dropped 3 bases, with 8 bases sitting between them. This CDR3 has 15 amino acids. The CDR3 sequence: CASSLGAVYNSPLHF. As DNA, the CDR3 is TGTGCCAGCAGTTTAGGCGCGGTCTATAATTCACCCCTCCACTTT.

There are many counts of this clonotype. The CDR3 here is CASSLQTGPGETQYF. CDR3 coding DNA: TGTGCCAGCAGTTTACAGACGGGGCCGGGAGAGACCCAGTACTTC. The chain couples TRBV12-3 or TRBV12-4 to TRBJ2-5; tentatively, D is TRBD1 or TRBD2 (5 bases each). The CDR3 is 15 residues long. The ends were cut back, 2 bases at V and 4 bases at J, with 14 bases in the middle.

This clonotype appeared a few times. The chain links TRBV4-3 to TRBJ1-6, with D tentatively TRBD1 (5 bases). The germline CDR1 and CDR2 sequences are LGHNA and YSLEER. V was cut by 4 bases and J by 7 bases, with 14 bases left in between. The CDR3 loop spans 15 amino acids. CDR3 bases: TGCGCCAGCAGCCGGCAGGGCCGTGTGAATTCACCCCTCCACTTT. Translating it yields CASSRQGRVNSPLHF.

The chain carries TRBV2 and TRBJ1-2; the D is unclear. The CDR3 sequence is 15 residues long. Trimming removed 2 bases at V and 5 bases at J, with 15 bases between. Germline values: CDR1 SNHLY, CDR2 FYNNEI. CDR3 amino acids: CASSELGIVRYGYTF. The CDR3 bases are TGTGCCAGCAGTGAATTGGGGATAGTTCGGTATGGCTACACCTTC.

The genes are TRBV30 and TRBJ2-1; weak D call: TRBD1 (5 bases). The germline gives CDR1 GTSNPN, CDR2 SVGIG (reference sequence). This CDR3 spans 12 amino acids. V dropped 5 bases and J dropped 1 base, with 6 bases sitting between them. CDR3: CAWGASYNEQFF. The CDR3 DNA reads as TGTGCCTGGGGGGCTTCCTACAATGAGCAGTTCTTC.

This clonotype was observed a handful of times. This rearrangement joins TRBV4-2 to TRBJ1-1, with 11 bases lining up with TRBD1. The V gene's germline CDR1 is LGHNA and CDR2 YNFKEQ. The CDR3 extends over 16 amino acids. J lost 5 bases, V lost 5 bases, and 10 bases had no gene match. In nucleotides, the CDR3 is TGTGCCAGCAGCACAGGACAGGGGGCGCGTTGGACTGAAGCTTTCTTT. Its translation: CASSTGQGARWTEAFF.

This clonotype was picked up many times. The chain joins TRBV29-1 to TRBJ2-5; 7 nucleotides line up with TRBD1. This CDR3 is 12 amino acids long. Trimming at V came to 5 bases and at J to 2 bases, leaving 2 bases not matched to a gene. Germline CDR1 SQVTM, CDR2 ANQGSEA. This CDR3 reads CSVRGPQETQYF. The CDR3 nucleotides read TGCAGCGTTAGGGGGCCTCAAGAGACCCAGTACTTC.

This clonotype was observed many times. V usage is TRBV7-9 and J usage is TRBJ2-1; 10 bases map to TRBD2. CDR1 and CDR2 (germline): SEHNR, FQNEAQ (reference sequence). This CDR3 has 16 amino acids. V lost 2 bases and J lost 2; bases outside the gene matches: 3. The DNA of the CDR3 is TGTGCCAGCAGCTTAAGCCTAGCGGGGGCCTACAATGAGCAGTTCTTC. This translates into CASSLSLAGAYNEQFF.

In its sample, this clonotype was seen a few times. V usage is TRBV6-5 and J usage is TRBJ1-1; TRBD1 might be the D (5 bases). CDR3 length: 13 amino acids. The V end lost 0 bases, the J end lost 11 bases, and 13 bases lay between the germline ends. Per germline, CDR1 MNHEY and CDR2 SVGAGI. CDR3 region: CASSYSSGFVAFF. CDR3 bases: TGTGCCAGCAGTTACTCGTCAGGGTTTGTGGCTTTCTTT.

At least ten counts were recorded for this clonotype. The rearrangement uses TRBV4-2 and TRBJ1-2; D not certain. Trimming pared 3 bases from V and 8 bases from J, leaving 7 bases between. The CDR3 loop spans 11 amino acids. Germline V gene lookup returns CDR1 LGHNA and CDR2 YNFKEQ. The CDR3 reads CASSHGRGYTF. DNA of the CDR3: TGTGCCAGCAGCCACGGGAGAGGCTACACCTTC.

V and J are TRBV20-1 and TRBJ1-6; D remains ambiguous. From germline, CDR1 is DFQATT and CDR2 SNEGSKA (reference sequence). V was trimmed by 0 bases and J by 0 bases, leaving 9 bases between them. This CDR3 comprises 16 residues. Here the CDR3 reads CSARELRNSYNSPLHF. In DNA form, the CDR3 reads TGCAGTGCTAGAGAGTTGCGAAACTCCTATAATTCACCCCTCCACTTT.

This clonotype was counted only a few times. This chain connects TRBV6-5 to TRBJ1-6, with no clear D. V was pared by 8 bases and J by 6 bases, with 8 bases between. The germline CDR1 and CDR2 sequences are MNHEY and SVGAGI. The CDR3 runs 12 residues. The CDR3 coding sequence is TGTGCCAGCCGGTCCCGTAATTCACCCCTCCACTTT. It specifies CASRSRNSPLHF.

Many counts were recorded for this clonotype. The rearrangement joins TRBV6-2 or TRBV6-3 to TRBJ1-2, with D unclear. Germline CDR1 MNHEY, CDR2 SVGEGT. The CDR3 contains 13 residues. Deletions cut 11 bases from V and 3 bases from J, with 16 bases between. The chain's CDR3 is CAPKEEIHYGYTF. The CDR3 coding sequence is TGTGCCCCAAAGGAGGAGATACACTATGGCTACACCTTC.

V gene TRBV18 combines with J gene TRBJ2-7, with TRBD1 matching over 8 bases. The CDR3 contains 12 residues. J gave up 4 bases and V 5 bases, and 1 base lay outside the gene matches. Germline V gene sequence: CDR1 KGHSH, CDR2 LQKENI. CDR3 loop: CASSDRGYEQYF. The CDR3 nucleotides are TGTGCCAGCTCAGACAGGGGTTACGAGCAGTACTTC.

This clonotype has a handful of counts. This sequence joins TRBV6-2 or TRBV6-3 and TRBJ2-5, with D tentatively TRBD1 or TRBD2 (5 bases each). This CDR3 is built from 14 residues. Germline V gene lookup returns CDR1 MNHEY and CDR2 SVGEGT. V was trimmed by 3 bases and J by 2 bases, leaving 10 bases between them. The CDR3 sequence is CASSYGWGQETQYF. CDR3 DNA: TGTGCCAGCAGTTATGGATGGGGGCAAGAGACCCAGTACTTC.

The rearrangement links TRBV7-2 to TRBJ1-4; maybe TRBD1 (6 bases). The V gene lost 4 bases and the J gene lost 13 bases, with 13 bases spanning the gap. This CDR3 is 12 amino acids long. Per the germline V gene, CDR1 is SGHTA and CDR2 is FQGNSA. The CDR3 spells CASSSLGRGLFF. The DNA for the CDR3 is TGTGCCAGCAGCTCCCTGGGCAGGGGACTGTTTTTT.

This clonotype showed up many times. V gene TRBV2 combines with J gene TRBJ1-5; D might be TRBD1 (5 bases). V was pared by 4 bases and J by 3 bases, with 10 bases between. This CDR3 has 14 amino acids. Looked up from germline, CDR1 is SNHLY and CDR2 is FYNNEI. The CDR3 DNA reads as TGTGCCAGCAGTGCCGACAGCCTCAATCAGCCCCAGCATTTT. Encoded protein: CASSADSLNQPQHF.

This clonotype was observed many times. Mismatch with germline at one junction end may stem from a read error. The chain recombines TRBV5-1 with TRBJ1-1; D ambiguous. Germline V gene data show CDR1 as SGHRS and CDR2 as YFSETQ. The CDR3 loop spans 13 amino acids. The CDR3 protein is CASSFRGNTEAFF. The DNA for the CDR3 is TGTGCCAGCAGCTTTAGAGGGAACACTGAAGCTTTCTTT.

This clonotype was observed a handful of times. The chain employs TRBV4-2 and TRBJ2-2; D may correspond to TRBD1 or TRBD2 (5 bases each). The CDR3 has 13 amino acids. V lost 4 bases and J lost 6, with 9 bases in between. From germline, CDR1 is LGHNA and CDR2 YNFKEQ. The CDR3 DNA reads TGTGCCAGCAGCCGGGTGGGGGCCGGGGAGCTGTTTTTT. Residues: CASSRVGAGELFF.